The 31 T cell receptor beta chains below come from one sample, sequenced in a study of post-analysis software for immune sequencing data. For these TCRs, the target antigens are not known. The TCR beta cDNA libraries carried unique molecular identifiers. TCRdb passed the PCR reads through MiXCR, listing each CDR3 protein once. Among about 430,000 distinct CDR3 sequences listed, about 39% were seen once. Overall study findings and caveats: Compared with controls, patients had more of roughly five TRBV segments, including TRBV5-6, TRBV5-1 and TRBV20-1.

Sequenced sample: blood. The receptors shown here come from a girl aged 2-10 years with multiple sclerosis.

In its sample, this clonotype was seen a few times. The chain has TRBV29-1 and TRBJ2-5, with a weak D call TRBD1 (6 bases). The J call may be mistaken, given a closer DNA end match to TRBJ2-7. From germline, CDR1 is SQVTM and CDR2 ANQGSEA. The CDR3 spans 13 residues. The CDR3 here is CSVGLDSSYEQYF. CDR3 bases: TGCAGCGTTGGATTGGACAGCTCCTACGAGCAGTACTTC.

The rearrangement links TRBV11-2 to TRBJ2-7, with TRBD1 matching 12 bases. The CDR3 extends over 18 amino acids. J was trimmed by 7 bases and V by 3 bases; bases with no gene match: 16. CDR1 is SGHAT, CDR2 FQNNGV, per germline. The CDR3 region has the DNA TGTGCCAGCAGCTTTGTTCTTCCCCGGGACAGGGGGCCAAATGAGCAGTACTTC. This codes for CASSFVLPRDRGPNEQYF.

A note on this clonotype: An end of the junction does not agree with germline; a read error may underlie this. The V and J genes are TRBV4-2 and TRBJ1-1; tentative D call: TRBD1 (5 bases). The CDR3 runs to 15 residues. Germline CDR1 reads LGHNA; CDR2 reads YNFKEQ. CDR3 loop: CAGSQAGTMNTEAFF. The CDR3 DNA is TGTGCCGGCAGCCAAGCAGGGACGATGAACACTGAAGCTTTCTTT.

This clonotype was picked up one time. V usage is TRBV6-6 and J usage is TRBJ2-5; no firm D call. The germline V and J ends were trimmed by 6 bases and 5 bases, with 7 bases remaining between them. This CDR3 has 11 residues. The germline V gene has CDR1 MNHNY and CDR2 SVGAGI (reference sequence). CDR3 in DNA: TGTGCCAGCAGCACCGGGGAGACCCAGTACTTC. Translation gives CASSTGETQYF.

The chain couples TRBV10-3 to TRBJ2-5; maybe TRBD1 (5 bases). CDR1 ENHRY and CDR2 SYGVKD come from the germline V gene. CDR3 length: 12 amino acids. V was cut by 6 bases and J by 3 bases, with 8 bases left in between. This CDR3 is CAISPREETQYF. The CDR3 DNA reads TGTGCCATCAGCCCCAGGGAAGAGACCCAGTACTTC.

V gene TRBV11-2 combines with J gene TRBJ1-2; D is undetermined. Germline V lookup: CDR1 SGHAT, CDR2 FQNNGV. V was pared by 0 bases and J by 4 bases, with 6 bases between. The CDR3 loop spans 13 amino acids. CDR3 protein: CASSLERPYGYTF. The CDR3 coding sequence is TGTGCCAGCAGCTTAGAACGCCCCTATGGCTACACCTTC.

This clonotype was detected a few times. This chain joins TRBV4-3 and TRBJ2-5; D may be TRBD1 or TRBD2 (6 bases each). V lost 0 bases to trimming and J lost 4 bases, with 15 bases between them. The germline V gene has CDR1 LGHNA and CDR2 YSLEER. The CDR3 has 16 amino acids. The CDR3 coding sequence is TGCGCCAGCAGCCAAGATCTCGGGAGAGGGGGAGAGACCCAGTACTTC. It translates to CASSQDLGRGGETQYF.

This clonotype was picked up a small number of times. This chain joins TRBV15 and TRBJ2-3; the D gene is possibly TRBD1 (5 bases). Germline V CDR1 and CDR2: LNHNV, YYDKDF (reference sequence). Deletions cut 0 bases from V and 4 bases from J, with 5 bases between. The CDR3 has 13 residues. As DNA, the CDR3 is TGTGCCACCAGCAGAGAGGGGCCAGATACGCAGTATTTT. The encoded protein is CATSREGPDTQYF.

The CDR3 sequence: CASSTGQMGTEAFF. For the CDR3, the DNA is TGTGCCAGCAGCACGGGACAGATGGGGACTGAAGCTTTCTTT. This sequence joins TRBV7-3 and TRBJ1-1; 7 positions match TRBD1. V shed 5 bases and J 5 bases; nucleotides not matched to a gene: 8. The V gene's germline CDR1 is SGHTA and CDR2 FQGTGA. The CDR3 runs 14 residues.

This clonotype came up a few times. This chain uses TRBV4-1 with TRBJ1-6; D uncertain. CDR3 size: 19 residues. Trimming cost V 0 bases and J 0 bases, with 15 bases left between them. CDR1 and CDR2 from the germline V gene are MGHRA and YSYEKL. In DNA form, the CDR3 reads TGCGCCAGCAGCCAAGAACCTATGAGACGAAGCTCCTATAATTCACCCCTCCACTTT. Protein: CASSQEPMRRSSYNSPLHF.

This clonotype was observed a few times. J is TRBJ2-5 and V is TRBV14, with TRBD2 identical over 8 bases. With 2 bases clipped from V and 5 bases from J, the junction kept 10 bases outside the gene matches. CDR1 and CDR2 (germline): SGHDN, FVKESK. The CDR3 is 16 amino acids. CDR3 coding DNA: TGTGCCAGCAGCCAACGTTCCGGGACTAGACGGGAGACCCAGTACTTC. It codes for CASSQRSGTRRETQYF.

This clonotype was seen a handful of times. The chain is built from TRBV4-3 and TRBJ1-5, with TRBD1 identical over 9 bases. Unmatched junction bases numbered 2, after V lost 4 bases and J lost 4 bases. The germline CDR1 and CDR2 sequences are LGHNA and YSLEER. The CDR3 runs to 14 residues. The CDR3 region is CASSPDRGNQPQHF. CDR3 DNA: TGCGCCAGCAGCCCCGACAGGGGGAATCAGCCCCAGCATTTT.

The chain uses TRBV12-3 or TRBV12-4 and TRBJ2-3; 7 bases fit TRBD2. Losses at the gene ends were 0 bases for V and 7 bases for J; bases not matched to a gene: 10. CDR3 length equals 16 residues. CDR3 in DNA: TGTGCCAGCAGTTTAGCCGTAGGCGGGAGAGGATATACGCAGTATTTT. As protein: CASSLAVGGRGYTQYF.

The rearrangement joins TRBV29-1 to TRBJ1-5, with no clear D. This CDR3 is 13 amino acids long. V gave up 4 bases and J gave up 7 bases, with 14 bases separating them. CDR1 and CDR2 from the germline V gene are SQVTM and ANQGSEA. The CDR3 bases are TGCAGCGTTGTTGACCGGGGTGGACAGCCCCAGCATTTT. The encoded protein is CSVVDRGGQPQHF.

This sequence joins TRBV11-2 and TRBJ2-5, with TRBD1 identical over 9 bases. The junction had 5 bases not matched to a gene; V was cut back by 1 base and J by 5 bases. The CDR3 has 15 residues. Germline V gene lookup returns CDR1 SGHAT and CDR2 FQNNGV. The CDR3, as DNA: TGTGCCAGCAGCTTAGTACAGGGGGCTAGGGAGACCCAGTACTTC. This sequence encodes CASSLVQGARETQYF.

The chain recombines TRBV29-1 with TRBJ1-5; TRBD1 matches 9 bases. CDR3 length equals 13 residues. CDR1 and CDR2 (germline): SQVTM, ANQGSEA. The J segment lost 6 bases and the V segment lost 5 bases, leaving 5 bases of the junction unmatched. As DNA, the CDR3 is TGCAGCGTTACCGCGGACAGGGGTCAGCCCCAGCATTTT. The encoded protein is CSVTADRGQPQHF.

This clonotype was seen a handful of times. The chain employs TRBV3-1 and TRBJ2-5; perhaps TRBD2 as D (5 bases). The CDR3 is made up of 15 amino acids. Looked up from germline, CDR1 is LGHDT and CDR2 is YNNKEL (reference sequence). Trimming removed 0 bases from V and 1 base from J, with 9 bases in between. The CDR3 DNA reads TGTGCCAGCAGCCAAGATTTGCGGGCCCAAGAGACCCAGTACTTC. The encoded protein is CASSQDLRAQETQYF.

As regards this clonotype: One end of the junction is discordant with germline, which a read error may explain. The chain uses TRBV5-1 and TRBJ2-1, with 10 positions matching TRBD2. Germline V gives CDR1 SGHRS, CDR2 YFSETQ. The CDR3 sequence is 15 residues long. This CDR3 reads CASSLLAGTYNEQFF. CDR3 DNA sequence: TGTGCCAGCAGCCTACTAGCGGGGACGTACAATGAGCAGTTCTTC.

CDR3 region: CASSLPPGTDTQYF. For the CDR3, the DNA is TGTGCCAGCAGCCTGCCCCCGGGGACAGATACGCAGTATTTT. This chain connects TRBV7-9 to TRBJ2-3; perhaps TRBD2 as D (5 bases). The germline V and J ends were trimmed by 5 bases and 3 bases, with 12 bases remaining between them. The CDR3 covers 14 residues. The germline V gene encodes CDR1 SEHNR and CDR2 FQNEAQ (reference sequence).

This clonotype showed up just a few times. This sequence joins TRBV7-8 and TRBJ1-2, with no clear D. The germline V and J ends were trimmed by 4 bases and 4 bases, with 7 bases remaining between them. Germline V gives CDR1 SGHVS, CDR2 FQNEAQ. The CDR3 covers 12 residues. In DNA, the CDR3 is TGTGCCAGCAGCTCAGCGGCCTATGGCTACACCTTC. It translates to CASSSAAYGYTF.

The genes are TRBV29-1 and TRBJ2-7; D not certain. Trimming took 3 bases from V and 7 from J, leaving 22 bases between them. The germline V gene encodes CDR1 SQVTM and CDR2 ANQGSEA. The CDR3 consists of 15 residues. The CDR3 DNA reads as TGCAGCGTTGAGCCGGCGACTCCTTCCTACAATGAGCAGTACTTC. Residues: CSVEPATPSYNEQYF.

The table lists this clonotype with a few counts. The V call is TRBV10-2, the J call TRBJ1-6, with no clear D. The CDR3 has 15 residues. Germline CDR1 reads WSHSY; CDR2 reads SAAADI. Trimming shortened V by 5 bases and J by 7 bases, and 15 bases separated the two germline ends. In nucleotides, the CDR3 is TGCGCCAGCAGTAGGAGTAACGCGGAGAATTCACCCCTCCACTTT. Translation gives CASSRSNAENSPLHF.

This clonotype appeared a few times. The DNA of the CDR3 is TGCGCCAGCAGCCCCGCGGCAGGTCTCAATTCACCCCTCCACTTT. Amino acid sequence: CASSPAAGLNSPLHF. J is TRBJ1-6 and V is TRBV5-1, with D unclear. The V end lost 4 bases, the J end lost 7 bases, and 15 bases lay between the germline ends. The CDR3 has 15 amino acids. Germline V lookup: CDR1 SGHRS, CDR2 YFSETQ. The full variable domain, rest sourced from reference TRBV5-1 and TRBJ1-6, is KAGVTQTPRYLIKTRGQQVTLSCSPISGHRSVSWYQQTPGQGLQFLFEYFSETQRNKGNFPGRFSGRQFSNSRSEMNVSTLELGDSALYLCASSPAAGLNSPLHFGNGTRLTVT.

The V and J genes are TRBV12-3 or TRBV12-4 and TRBJ1-1; TRBD1 aligns across 9 bases. CDR3 size: 13 residues. V was pared by 6 bases and J by 6 bases, with 5 bases of the junction left unmatched. This CDR3 reads CASRQGAVAEAFF. CDR3 coding DNA: TGTGCCAGCAGACAGGGGGCGGTGGCTGAAGCTTTCTTT.

The chain recombines TRBV6-5 with TRBJ1-1; D possibly corresponds to TRBD1 (5 bases). Germline V gives CDR1 MNHEY, CDR2 SVGAGI. Trimming left V 2 bases short and J 1 base short, with 8 bases between. This CDR3 contains 14 residues. The CDR3 region is CASSYRGRNTEAFF. The CDR3 nucleotides are TGTGCCAGCAGTTACCGGGGACGGAACACTGAAGCTTTCTTT.

This clonotype was recorded once. This sequence joins TRBV7-2 and TRBJ2-3; no definite D call. The germline V gene has CDR1 SGHTA and CDR2 FQGNSA. V lost 2 bases and J lost 0, with 9 bases in between. The CDR3 length is 15 residues. The CDR3 DNA is TGTGCCAGCAGCTTAAGGGCCGCCAGCACAGATACGCAGTATTTT. It is translated as CASSLRAASTDTQYF.

This clonotype was detected only a few times. V is TRBV12-3 or TRBV12-4 and J is TRBJ2-5; 7 nucleotides align to TRBD2. The CDR3 covers 14 residues. V trimming: 6 bases; J trimming: 5 bases; junction bases outside the gene matches: 9. The CDR3 coding sequence is TGTGCCAGCAGGGAGACGACTAGCAGTGAGACCCAGTACTTC. This translates into CASRETTSSETQYF.

The chain links TRBV27 to TRBJ1-4; TRBD1 aligns across 10 bases. Germline values: CDR1 MNHEY, CDR2 SMNVEV (reference sequence). The CDR3 runs to 17 residues. V lost 5 bases to trimming and J lost 5 bases; unmatched junction nucleotides: 11. The CDR3 sequence is CASSLRQGATLNEKLFF. In nucleotides, the CDR3 is TGTGCCAGCAGTCTCAGACAGGGGGCTACTCTCAATGAAAAACTGTTTTTT.

This rearrangement joins TRBV7-2 to TRBJ2-7, with D unresolved. This CDR3 is built from 13 residues. Germline CDR1 and CDR2: SGHTA and FQGNSA. Trimming took 0 bases from V and 6 from J, leaving 9 bases between them. CDR3 sequence reads: CASSLADFFEQYF. Written as DNA, the CDR3 is TGTGCCAGCAGCTTAGCTGATTTCTTCGAGCAGTACTTC.

This clonotype has a handful of counts. The chain combines TRBV5-1 with TRBJ2-5, with D perhaps TRBD2 (6 bases). Per germline, CDR1 SGHRS and CDR2 YFSETQ. This CDR3 comprises 16 residues. Trimming shortened V by 4 bases and J by 5 bases, and 21 bases separated the two germline ends. Written as DNA, the CDR3 is TGCGCCAGCAGCCCCCACGCCGGGGGAAATGAGGAGACCCAGTACTTC. Encoded protein: CASSPHAGGNEETQYF. Together with reference TRBV5-1 and TRBJ2-5, the CDR3 gives the full variable domain: KAGVTQTPRYLIKTRGQQVTLSCSPISGHRSVSWYQQTPGQGLQFLFEYFSETQRNKGNFPGRFSGRQFSNSRSEMNVSTLELGDSALYLCASSPHAGGNEETQYFGPGTRLLVL.

The V call is TRBV4-2, the J call TRBJ1-5, with 8 positions matching TRBD1. The CDR3 consists of 16 residues. From germline, CDR1 is LGHNA and CDR2 YNFKEQ. V lost 0 bases and J lost 4; bases outside the gene matches: 5. Here the CDR3 DNA reads TGTGCCAGCAGCCAAGACGGAACAGGGGGAAATCAGCCCCAGCATTTT. Translating it yields CASSQDGTGGNQPQHF.